This T cell receptor beta chain was obtained from a study of glioma-infiltrating T cells. Whole-study context: Samples included WHO grade II oligodendrogliomas or astrocytomas and initial-diagnosis grade IV glioblastomas. Roughly 990,000 peripheral T cells were targeted at roughly 4.5- to 10-fold coverage.

The iRepertoire nested amplicon-rescue multiplex PCR amplified TCR alpha and beta CDR3s from RNA. Tissue mRNA or PBMC total RNA, 100-400 ng, went into one-step reverse transcription and amplification. TCRdb independently ran MiXCR on the multiplex PCR reads; one entry per CDR3 protein. The data hold about 410,000 distinct CDR3 sequences, with less than 50% observed a single time. With respect to this clonotype: Its cognate antigen is unknown.

Germline assignment: CDR1 LGHNA and CDR2 YNFKEQ. The CDR3 loop spans 14 amino acids. V was trimmed by 6 bases and J by 6 bases, leaving 14 bases between them. Study-level results: Patients with low tissue-blood divergence carried a signature set of shared blood CDR3 motifs.

Sequencing input: glioma tissue, nonneoplastic brain tissue, or PBMCs (not recorded which). This TCR was sampled from a human donor with low-grade glioma or glioblastoma, undergoing nonglioma brain surgery, or in good health (not recorded which). The chain joins TRBV4-2 to TRBJ2-2; D unresolved. The CDR3 DNA reads TGTGCCAGCAGGGAGCAGTCCCACGCCGGGGAGCTGTTTTTT. Its translation is CASREQSHAGELFF.